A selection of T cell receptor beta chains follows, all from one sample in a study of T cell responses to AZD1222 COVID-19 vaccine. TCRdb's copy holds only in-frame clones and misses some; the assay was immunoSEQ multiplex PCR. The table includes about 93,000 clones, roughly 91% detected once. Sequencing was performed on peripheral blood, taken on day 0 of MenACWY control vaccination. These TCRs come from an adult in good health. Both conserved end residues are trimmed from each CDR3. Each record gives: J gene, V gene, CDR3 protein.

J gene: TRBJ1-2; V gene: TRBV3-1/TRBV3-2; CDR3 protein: ASSQGPGQGSGYT
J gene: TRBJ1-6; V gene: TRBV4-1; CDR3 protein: ASRIHEGDNSPLH
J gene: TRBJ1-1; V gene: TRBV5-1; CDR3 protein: ASSLRQGGWTEAF
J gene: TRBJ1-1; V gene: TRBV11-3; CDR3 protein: ASSLGTPNTEAF
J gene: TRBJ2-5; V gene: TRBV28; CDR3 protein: ASSRGRQETQY
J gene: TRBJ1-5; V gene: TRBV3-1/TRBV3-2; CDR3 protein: ASSQRPGGLSNQPQH
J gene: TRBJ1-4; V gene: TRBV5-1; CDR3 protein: ASSLARQGQTNEKLF
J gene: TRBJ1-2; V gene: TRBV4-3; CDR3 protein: ASSRLIDAGVGGYT
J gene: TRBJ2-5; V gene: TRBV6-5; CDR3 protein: ASSYVGQETQY
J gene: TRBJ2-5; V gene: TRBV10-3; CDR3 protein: AISESGAVETQY
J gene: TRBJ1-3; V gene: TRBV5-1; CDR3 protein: ASSFGGDRGHRGTIY
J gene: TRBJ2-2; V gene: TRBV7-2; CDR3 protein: ASSPGLGNTGELF
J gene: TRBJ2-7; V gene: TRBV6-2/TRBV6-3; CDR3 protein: ASSPGGSIAGFLSEQY
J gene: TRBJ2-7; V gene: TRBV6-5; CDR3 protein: ASSPGTGPYEQY
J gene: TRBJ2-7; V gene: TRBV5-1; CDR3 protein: ASSPGGQGAREQY
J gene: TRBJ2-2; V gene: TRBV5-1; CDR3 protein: ASSLEVPYTGELF
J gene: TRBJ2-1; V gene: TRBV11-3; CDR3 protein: ASSRSGPYNEQF
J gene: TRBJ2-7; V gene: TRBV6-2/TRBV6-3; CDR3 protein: ASSLVEGQQLSYEQY
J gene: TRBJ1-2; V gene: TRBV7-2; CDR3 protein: ASSPGTDYGYT
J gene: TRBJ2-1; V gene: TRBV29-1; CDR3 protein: SVAKSGAYNEQF
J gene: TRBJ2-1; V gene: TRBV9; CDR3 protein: ASSVVPRGGVNEQF
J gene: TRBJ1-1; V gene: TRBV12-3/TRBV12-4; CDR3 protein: ASSLVLNTEAF
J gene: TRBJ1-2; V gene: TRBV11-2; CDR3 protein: ASAPGQGVYGYT